This TCR beta chain was captured by sequencing in a study of blood T cell repertoires in COVID-19. Study-wide context: The study drew acute and convalescent COVID-19 samples from the United States, Italy and Spain. From T cells, B-cell-depleted T cells, or PBMCs came the material, which was cDNA or gDNA.

V lost 3 bases, J lost 6 bases, and 14 bases lay in between. Germline values: CDR1 MNHEY, CDR2 SMNVEV (reference sequence). The CDR3 totals 15 residues. As originally analysed: Researchers report that nucleated cell counts were estimated from reference gene primer amplification. TCRdb's copy holds only in-frame clones and misses some; the assay was immunoSEQ multiplex PCR. Clone size and the V and J calls come from that table; the DNA yielded D and trimming. This sample yields some 250,000 clones, of which about four fifths are seen a single time; under 3% belongs to the top ten. This TCR derives from a woman in her sixties or seventies with active or convalescent COVID-19. What was sequenced was peripheral blood. The chain has TRBV27 and TRBJ1-4; D ambiguous. The CDR3 DNA follows: TGTGCCAGCAGTTTTCGGTTCAGGAGGGATGAAAAACTGTTTTTT. This codes for CASSFRFRRDEKLFF.